These 8 T cell receptor beta chains were sequenced from one sample in a study of molecular identifiers for immune sequencing clone quantification. Using its own MiXCR run on the PCR reads, TCRdb lists one record per CDR3 protein. The repertoire includes hundreds of thousands of distinct CDR3 sequences, 25% of them detected once, and 0.78% sits in the top ten. Sequenced sample: naive CD8+ T cells from blood, with Jurkat cell RNA spiked in. Sample subset: FACS-sorted CD8+CD4-CCR7+CD45RA+ naive T cells. The receptors here all came from a human donor in good health. Some libraries in this study had Jurkat cell RNA spiked in.

The chain is built from TRBV5-1 and TRBJ1-4; the match to TRBD1 covers 7 bases. CDR1 and CDR2 (germline): SGHRS, YFSETQ. Unmatched junction bases numbered 14, after V lost 4 bases and J lost 8 bases. There are 16 residues in the CDR3. The CDR3 nucleotides read TGCGCCAGCAGCCTACAAACCGGGACAGCAGGCGAAAAACTGTTTTTT. This encodes CASSLQTGTAGEKLFF.

The sample holds many counts of this clonotype. The chain joins TRBV6-6 to TRBJ1-5; D possibly corresponds to TRBD1 (6 bases). Germline CDR1 and CDR2: MNHNY and SVGAGI (reference sequence). This CDR3 comprises 16 residues. V dropped 1 base and J dropped 7 bases, with 17 bases sitting between them. The CDR3 reads CASSYLPGEERQPQHF. The CDR3 nucleotides read TGTGCCAGCAGTTACTTGCCAGGGGAAGAGAGGCAGCCCCAGCATTTT.

This clonotype came up a few times. V gene TRBV18 combines with J gene TRBJ2-7, with D unresolved. V lost 4 bases and J lost 2, with 18 bases in between. Germline CDR1 reads KGHSH; CDR2 reads LQKENI. The CDR3 spans 16 residues. The CDR3 sequence: CASSHAPSEATYEQYF. The CDR3 nucleotides are TGTGCCAGCTCACACGCGCCCTCGGAAGCCACCTACGAGCAGTACTTC.

This chain connects TRBV6-5 to TRBJ2-6; D call uncertain. The CDR3 runs 15 residues. The V gene lost 5 bases and the J gene lost 0 bases, with 8 bases spanning the gap. Germline CDR1 MNHEY, CDR2 SVGAGI. CDR3 loop: CASSDTYSGANVLTF. The DNA for the CDR3 is TGTGCCAGCAGTGACACCTACTCTGGGGCCAACGTCCTGACTTTC.

This clonotype was recorded at least ten times. The rearrangement links TRBV7-2 to TRBJ2-5; D possibly corresponds to TRBD2 (7 bases). The CDR3 loop spans 15 amino acids. Germline CDR1 is SGHTA and CDR2 is FQGNSA. V was trimmed by 5 bases and J by 5 bases, leaving 18 bases between them. CDR3 bases: TGTGCCAGCAGCACCAACGGGGGGCCGAGGGAGACCCAGTACTTC. This encodes CASSTNGGPRETQYF.

This clonotype was seen more than once but under ten times. The chain employs TRBV9 and TRBJ1-1; the match to TRBD1 covers 7 bases. Looked up from germline, CDR1 is SGDLS and CDR2 is YYNGEE. The length of the CDR3 is 14 residues. V lost 4 bases, J lost 2 bases, and 5 bases stayed unmatched. CDR3 residues: CASSTRGINTEAFF. The CDR3 nucleotides are TGTGCCAGCAGCACCAGGGGGATAAACACTGAAGCTTTCTTT.

For this clonotype: This sequence may be a read error, since a much larger clone differs from it by one base. The rearrangement uses TRBV6-1 and TRBJ2-3; TRBD1 is a possible D gene (6 bases). CDR1 is MNHNS and CDR2 is SASEGT in the germline V gene. CDR3 length: 14 residues. The V and J ends lost 6 bases and 8 bases respectively, with 18 bases between them. The chain's CDR3 is CASRETGLVCTQYF. The CDR3 region has the DNA TGTGCCAGCAGGGAGACAGGATTAGTGTGTACGCAGTATTTT.

This chain joins TRBV11-3 and TRBJ1-1; D gene unclear. Germline loops: CDR1 SGHNT, CDR2 YENEEA. V gave up 5 bases and J gave up 1 base, with 20 bases separating them. This CDR3 has 17 amino acids. CDR3 sequence (DNA): TGTGCCAGCAGCCCACGGGCAGAGCTACCAGGGAACACTGAAGCTTTCTTT. Translated: CASSPRAELPGNTEAFF.